Presented here are 20 T cell receptor beta chains from one specimen sequenced in a study of blood T cell repertoires in COVID-19. Generated by immunoSEQ multiplex PCR, the TCRdb table keeps only in-frame clones and is missing some. The sample carries over 200,000 clones, roughly 87% recorded once. Sequenced input: peripheral blood. These receptor sequences come from a man aged 40-49 years with active or convalescent COVID-19.

V gene TRBV19 combines with J gene TRBJ1-4; 8 nucleotides agree with TRBD1. Germline lookup yields CDR1 LNHDA and CDR2 SQIVND (reference sequence). The CDR3 has 15 amino acids. V shed 6 bases and J 6 bases; nucleotides not matched to a gene: 9. CDR3 sequence reads: CASRTQGAADEKLFF. The CDR3 DNA is TGTGCCAGTAGAACTCAGGGGGCGGCAGATGAAAAACTGTTTTTT.

J is TRBJ2-4 and V is TRBV27, with D perhaps TRBD2 (5 bases). The germline V and J ends were trimmed by 5 bases and 5 bases, with 10 bases remaining between them. The CDR3 length is 13 residues. Germline values: CDR1 MNHEY, CDR2 SMNVEV (reference sequence). Here the CDR3 reads CASSPTGENIQYF. DNA for the CDR3: TGTGCCAGCAGTCCAACCGGGGAAAACATTCAGTACTTC.

The count of this clone is one. The chain couples TRBV6-5 to TRBJ1-1, with TRBD1 matching 8 bases. Germline values: CDR1 MNHEY, CDR2 SVGAGI. The J segment lost 5 bases and the V segment lost 6 bases, leaving 2 bases of the junction unmatched. CDR3 length: 12 amino acids. The CDR3 sequence is CASRDRGTEAFF. The CDR3 nucleotides read TGTGCCAGCAGAGACAGGGGAACTGAAGCTTTCTTT.

CDR3 sequence: CASSPPRGATGELFF. The CDR3 bases are TGTGCCAGCAGTCCCCCCAGGGGAGCCACCGGGGAGCTGTTTTTT. The J gene is TRBJ2-2, the V gene TRBV28; tentative D call: TRBD1 (6 bases). Germline CDR1 and CDR2: MDHEN and SYDVKM. The CDR3 spans 15 residues. Trimming removed 5 bases from V and 4 bases from J, with 14 bases in between.

This clone was seen only once. The genes are TRBV9 and TRBJ1-1; D gene unclear. Germline values: CDR1 SGDLS, CDR2 YYNGEE. The length of the CDR3 is 13 residues. Trimming removed 0 bases from V and 3 bases from J, with 6 bases in between. CDR3 DNA sequence: TGTGCCAGCAGCGTAGCACAGTACACTGAAGCTTTCTTT. Protein product: CASSVAQYTEAFF.

V gene TRBV30 combines with J gene TRBJ2-1; D may be TRBD1 (7 bases). Trimming pared 5 bases from V and 6 bases from J, leaving 11 bases between. This CDR3 is built from 12 residues. Germline CDR1 is GTSNPN and CDR2 is SVGIG (reference sequence). CDR3 amino acids: CAWQGGSNEQFF. For the CDR3, the DNA is TGTGCCTGGCAGGGGGGCAGCAATGAGCAGTTCTTC. Variable domain in full (rest from reference TRBV30 and TRBJ2-1): SQTIHQWPATLVQPVGSPLSLECTVEGTSNPNLYWYRQAAGRGLQLLFYSVGIGQISSEVPQNLSASRPQDRQFILSSKKLLLSDSGFYLCAWQGGSNEQFFGPGTRLTVL.

This chain connects TRBV12-3 or TRBV12-4 to TRBJ2-7; D perhaps matches TRBD1 (6 bases). V lost 6 bases, J lost 2 bases, and 11 bases lay in between. The CDR3 runs 13 residues. As DNA, the CDR3 is TGTGCCAGCAGCGGGGACACTGCCTACGAGCAGTACTTC. It is translated as CASSGDTAYEQYF.

The genes are TRBV10-1 and TRBJ1-6; TRBD1 is a possible D gene (5 bases). Germline V gene lookup returns CDR1 WNHNN and CDR2 SYGVQD (reference sequence). CDR3 size: 16 residues. V was pared by 9 bases and J by 0 bases, with 15 bases between. The CDR3 DNA sequence: TGCGCCAGGCACAGGAGCATAAGCTCCTATAATTCACCCCTCCACTTT. As protein: CARHRSISSYNSPLHF.

The J gene is TRBJ2-2, the V gene TRBV6-5; the D gene is possibly TRBD1 (5 bases). Germline V lookup: CDR1 MNHEY, CDR2 SVGAGI. V lost 10 bases and J lost 0, with 9 bases in between. This CDR3 comprises 13 residues. CDR3 residues: CATRAPNTGELFF. CDR3 nucleotide sequence: TGTGCCACCAGGGCTCCGAACACCGGGGAGCTGTTTTTT.

This clone was detected a few times. The genes are TRBV5-6 and TRBJ2-7; the D gene is possibly TRBD2 (7 bases). CDR1 is SGHDT, CDR2 YYEEEE, per germline. V lost 4 bases to trimming and J lost 2 bases, with 28 bases between them. This CDR3 is built from 19 residues. CDR3 amino acids: CASSPGGVPRHKRAYEQYF. CDR3 sequence (DNA): TGTGCCAGCAGCCCGGGGGGCGTCCCTAGGCATAAGCGGGCCTACGAGCAGTACTTC.

The chain is built from TRBV15 and TRBJ2-2, with 7 bases aligning to TRBD1. This CDR3 has 17 amino acids. The J segment lost 2 bases and the V segment lost 5 bases, leaving 11 bases of the junction unmatched. The germline V gene has CDR1 LNHNV and CDR2 YYDKDF (reference sequence). CDR3 bases: TGTGCCACCAGCTCACAAGACAGGGTCCTAAACACCGGGGAGCTGTTTTTT. Translation: CATSSQDRVLNTGELFF.

This chain uses TRBV5-5 with TRBJ1-4; D is perhaps TRBD1 (6 bases). CDR3 length: 14 amino acids. The V gene lost 2 bases and the J gene lost 8 bases, with 13 bases spanning the gap. Germline V gene data show CDR1 as SGHKS and CDR2 as YYEKEE (reference sequence). The CDR3 is CASSLERGGEKLFF. Written as DNA, the CDR3 is TGTGCCAGCAGCTTAGAAAGGGGGGGAGAAAAACTGTTTTTT.

The V gene is TRBV6-4, the J gene TRBJ1-5; tentative D call: TRBD1 (5 bases). Germline values: CDR1 MRHNA, CDR2 SNTAGT. V was trimmed by 6 bases and J by 1 base, leaving 7 bases between them. The CDR3 covers 13 residues. The CDR3 spells CASSPGSNQPQHF. The DNA for the CDR3 is TGTGCCAGCAGCCCAGGGAGCAATCAGCCCCAGCATTTT.

The V and J genes are TRBV7-9 and TRBJ1-1; a weak D match, TRBD1 (5 bases). The CDR3 sequence is 14 residues long. The germline CDR1 and CDR2 sequences are SEHNR and FQNEAQ (reference sequence). The V gene lost 6 bases and the J gene lost 6 bases, with 17 bases spanning the gap. Here the CDR3 DNA reads TGTGCCAGCAGTCCGACGATCACGGGGGCTGAAGCTTTCTTT. Protein product: CASSPTITGAEAFF.

The rearrangement joins TRBV29-1 to TRBJ2-1; 8 bases map to TRBD2. Trimming at V came to 6 bases and at J to 4 bases, leaving 8 bases not matched to a gene. The CDR3 spans 14 residues. Germline CDR1 and CDR2: SQVTM and ANQGSEA. The CDR3 DNA reads TGCAGCGTAGATAGCGGGGTGGGATACAATGAGCAGTTCTTC. The encoded protein is CSVDSGVGYNEQFF.

Turning to this clone: The germline gene is not matched at one end of the junction; a read error may be the cause. The gene calls are TRBV2 and TRBJ1-1; 8 nucleotides align to TRBD1. This CDR3 has 14 residues. CDR1 and CDR2 from the germline V gene are SNHLY and FYNNEI. In DNA form, the CDR3 reads TGTGTCAGCATAGGAACAGGGGGGGACACTGAAGCTTTCTTT. Encoded protein: CVSIGTGGDTEAFF.

The chain is built from TRBV6-5 and TRBJ2-7; D remains ambiguous. Germline CDR1 and CDR2: MNHEY and SVGAGI. The CDR3 loop spans 14 amino acids. The V end lost 6 bases, the J end lost 1 base, and 13 bases lay between the germline ends. CDR3 protein: CASSPILTSYEQYF. CDR3 DNA: TGTGCCAGCAGCCCCATCCTGACATCCTACGAGCAGTACTTC.

The chain has TRBV9 and TRBJ2-7; tentative D call: TRBD2 (5 bases). Germline CDR1 is SGDLS and CDR2 is YYNGEE. Trimming took off 2 bases at V and 3 bases at J, with 15 bases between the two ends. CDR3 length equals 15 residues. CDR3 loop: CASSVNFFRDYEQYF. In DNA form, the CDR3 reads TGTGCCAGCAGCGTTAACTTCTTCCGGGACTACGAGCAGTACTTC.

V and J are TRBV19 and TRBJ2-2, with 9 bases that match TRBD1. J was trimmed by 3 bases and V by 6 bases; bases with no gene match: 8. This CDR3 spans 16 amino acids. The V gene's germline CDR1 is LNHDA and CDR2 SQIVND (reference sequence). CDR3 in DNA: TGTGCCAGTAGACCTCCGACAGGGGGGGACACCGGGGAGCTGTTTTTT. Protein: CASRPPTGGDTGELFF.

This chain uses TRBV23-1 with TRBJ1-5; D is uncertain. TRBV23-1 counts as an open reading frame of uncertain function. With 8 bases removed from V and 6 bases from J, the gap between germline ends came to 17 bases. This CDR3 has 14 amino acids. CDR3 coding DNA: TGCGCCAGCGGCCGGAGAGGGTGCGGTCAGCCCCAGCATTTT. Translation: CASGRRGCGQPQHF.